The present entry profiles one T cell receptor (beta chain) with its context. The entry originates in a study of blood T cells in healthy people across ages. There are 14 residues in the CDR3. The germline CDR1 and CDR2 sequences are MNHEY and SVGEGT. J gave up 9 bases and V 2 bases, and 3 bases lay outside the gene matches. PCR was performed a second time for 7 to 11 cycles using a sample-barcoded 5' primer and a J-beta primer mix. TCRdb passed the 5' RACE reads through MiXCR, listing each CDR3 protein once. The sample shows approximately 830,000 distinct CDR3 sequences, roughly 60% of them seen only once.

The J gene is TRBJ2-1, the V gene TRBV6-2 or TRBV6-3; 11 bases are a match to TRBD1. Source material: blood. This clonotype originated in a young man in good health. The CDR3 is CASSYGQGAVEQFF. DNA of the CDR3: TGTGCCAGCAGTTACGGACAGGGGGCGGTTGAGCAGTTCTTC.